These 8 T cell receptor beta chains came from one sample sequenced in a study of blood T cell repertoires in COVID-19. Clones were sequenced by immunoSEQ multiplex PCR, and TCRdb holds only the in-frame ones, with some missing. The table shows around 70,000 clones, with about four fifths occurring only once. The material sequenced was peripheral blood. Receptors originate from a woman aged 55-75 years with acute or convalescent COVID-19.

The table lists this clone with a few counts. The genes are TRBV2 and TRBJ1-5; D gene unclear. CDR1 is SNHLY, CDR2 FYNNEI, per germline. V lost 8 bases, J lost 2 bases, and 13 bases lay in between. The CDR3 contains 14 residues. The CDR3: CASGGLAGNQPQHF. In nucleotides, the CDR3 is TGTGCCAGCGGAGGGTTAGCGGGCAATCAGCCCCAGCATTTT.

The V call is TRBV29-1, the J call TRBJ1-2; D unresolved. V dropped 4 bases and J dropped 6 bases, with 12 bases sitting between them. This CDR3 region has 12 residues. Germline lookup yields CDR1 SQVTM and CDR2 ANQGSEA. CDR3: CSVASGNDGYTF. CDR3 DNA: TGCAGCGTTGCGTCCGGGAACGATGGCTACACCTTC. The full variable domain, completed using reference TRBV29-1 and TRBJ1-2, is SAVISQKPSRDICQRGTSLTIQCQVDSQVTMMFWYRQQPGQSLTLIATANQGSEATYESGFVIDKFPISRPNLTFSTLTVSNMSPEDSSIYLCSVASGNDGYTFGSGTRLTVV.

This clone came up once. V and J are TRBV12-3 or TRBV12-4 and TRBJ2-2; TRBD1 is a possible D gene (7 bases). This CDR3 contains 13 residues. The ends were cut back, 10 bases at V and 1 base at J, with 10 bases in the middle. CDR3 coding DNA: TGTGCCACAGGGGGGTGGAACACCGGGGAGCTGTTTTTT. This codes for CATGGWNTGELFF.

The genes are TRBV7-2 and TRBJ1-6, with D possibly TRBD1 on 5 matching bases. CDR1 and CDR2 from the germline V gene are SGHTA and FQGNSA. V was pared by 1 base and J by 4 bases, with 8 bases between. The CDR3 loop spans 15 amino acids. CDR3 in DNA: TGTGCCAGCAGCTTAGTCTCAGGGTATAATTCACCCCTCCACTTT. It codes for CASSLVSGYNSPLHF.

The CDR3 nucleotides read TGTGCCAGTGGAAGACAGGGAGAATCGGTAGACGGCTACACCTTC. As protein: CASGRQGESVDGYTF. V gene TRBV19 combines with J gene TRBJ1-2; 7 bases are shared with TRBD1. Germline V gene sequence: CDR1 LNHDA, CDR2 SQIVND (reference sequence). The CDR3 spans 15 residues. V was clipped by 8 bases and J by 8 bases; unmatched bases: 17.

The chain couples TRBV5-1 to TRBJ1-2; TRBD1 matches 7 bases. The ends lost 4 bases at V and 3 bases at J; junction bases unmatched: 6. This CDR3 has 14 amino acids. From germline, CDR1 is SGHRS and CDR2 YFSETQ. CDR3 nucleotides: TGCGCCAGCAGCGGCGACAGGGAGGACTATGGCTACACCTTC. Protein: CASSGDREDYGYTF.

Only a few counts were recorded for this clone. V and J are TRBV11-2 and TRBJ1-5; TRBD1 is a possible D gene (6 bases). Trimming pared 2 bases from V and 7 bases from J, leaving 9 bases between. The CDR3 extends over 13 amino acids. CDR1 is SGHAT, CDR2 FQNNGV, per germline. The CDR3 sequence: CASSLTGLQPQHF. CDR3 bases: TGTGCCAGCAGCTTAACAGGGCTACAGCCCCAGCATTTT.

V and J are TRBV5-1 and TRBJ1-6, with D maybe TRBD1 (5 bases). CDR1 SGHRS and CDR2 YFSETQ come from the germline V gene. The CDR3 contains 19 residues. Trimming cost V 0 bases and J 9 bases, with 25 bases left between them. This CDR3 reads CASSLVGLIKGPDGSPLHF. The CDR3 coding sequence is TGCGCCAGCAGCTTGGTGGGGCTTATAAAAGGGCCCGATGGTTCACCCCTCCACTTT. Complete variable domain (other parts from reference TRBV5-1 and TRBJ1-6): KAGVTQTPRYLIKTRGQQVTLSCSPISGHRSVSWYQQTPGQGLQFLFEYFSETQRNKGNFPGRFSGRQFSNSRSEMNVSTLELGDSALYLCASSLVGLIKGPDGSPLHFGNGTRLTVT.